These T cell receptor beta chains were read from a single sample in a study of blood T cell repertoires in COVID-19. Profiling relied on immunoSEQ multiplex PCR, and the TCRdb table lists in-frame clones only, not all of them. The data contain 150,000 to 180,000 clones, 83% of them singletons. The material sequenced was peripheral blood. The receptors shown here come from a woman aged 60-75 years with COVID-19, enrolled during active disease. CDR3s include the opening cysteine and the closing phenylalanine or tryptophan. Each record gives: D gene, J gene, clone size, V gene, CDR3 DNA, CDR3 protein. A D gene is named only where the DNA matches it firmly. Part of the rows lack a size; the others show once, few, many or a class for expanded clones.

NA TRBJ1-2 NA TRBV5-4 TGTGCCAGCAGCTTGGGGTCTTCGGGATTCCTGGGCTACACCTTC CASSLGSSGFLGYTF
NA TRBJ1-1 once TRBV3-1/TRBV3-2 TGTGCCAGCAGCCAAACTGGCACTGAAGCTTTCTTT CASSQTGTEAFF
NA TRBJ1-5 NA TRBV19 TGTGCCGCGGGGGCAGGGCCAAATCCCTACAATCAGCCCCAGCATTTT CAAGAGPNPYNQPQHF
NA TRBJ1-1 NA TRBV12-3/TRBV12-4 TGTGCCAGCAGTTTGACAGCTAACACTGAAGCTTTCTTT CASSLTANTEAFF
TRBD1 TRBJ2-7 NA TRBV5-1 TGCGCCAGCAGCCCGACAGGGGGTGTAGGAGAGCAGTACTTC CASSPTGGVGEQYF
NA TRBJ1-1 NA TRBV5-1 TGCGCCAGCAGCTTCGGGGGACCTGGCACTGAAGCTTTCTTT CASSFGGPGTEAFF
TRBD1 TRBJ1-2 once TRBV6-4 TGTGCCAGCAGTGACGGGACAGGGGATGTATCCTCTAACTATGGCTACACCTTC CASSDGTGDVSSNYGYTF
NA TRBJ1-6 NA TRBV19 TGTGCCAGTAGTGATCGGGACTCCTATAATTCACCCCTCCACTTT CASSDRDSYNSPLHF
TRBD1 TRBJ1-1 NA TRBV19 TGTGCCAGTAGTCCCACTGGACAGGGTGACACTGAAGCTTTCTTT CASSPTGQGDTEAFF
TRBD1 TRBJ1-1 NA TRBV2 TGTGCCAGCAGTGGCAGGGGGAATTGGAACACTGAAGCTTTCTTT CASSGRGNWNTEAFF
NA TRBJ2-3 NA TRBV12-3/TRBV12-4 TGTGCCAGCAGGGGACTTGCAGATACGCAGTATTTT CASRGLADTQYF
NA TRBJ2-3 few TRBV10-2 TGCGCCAGCAGTGGACGTTCGGGGAGCACAGATACGCAGTATTTT CASSGRSGSTDTQYF
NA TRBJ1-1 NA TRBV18 TGTGCCAGCTCACCCCTGGGACACGGGAACACTGAAGCTTTCTTT CASSPLGHGNTEAFF
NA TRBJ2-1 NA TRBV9 TGTGCCAGCAGCCCCCATACGGCAGGCAATGAGCAGTTCTTC CASSPHTAGNEQFF
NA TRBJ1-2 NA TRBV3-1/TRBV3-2 TGTGCCAGCAGCCCGAGTTTCGGGTATGGCTACACCTTC CASSPSFGYGYTF
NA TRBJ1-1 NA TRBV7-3 TGTGCCAGCAGCTCCGGGACAAGGCCAGGGGACACTGAAGCTTTCTTT CASSSGTRPGDTEAFF
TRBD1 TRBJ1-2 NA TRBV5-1 TGCGCCAGCAGCCCTGGACAGGCCTATGGCTACACCTTC CASSPGQAYGYTF
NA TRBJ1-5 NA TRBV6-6 TGTGCCAGCAGTTGGGGGAGGGAGAAGCAGCCCCAGCATTTT CASSWGREKQPQHF
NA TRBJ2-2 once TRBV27 TGTGCCAGCAGCCCTGACCGAGGCACCGGGGAGCTGTTTTTT CASSPDRGTGELFF
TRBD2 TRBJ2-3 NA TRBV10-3 TGTGCCATTGCCGGGGGGGCGGGGACAGATACGCAGTATTTT CAIAGGAGTDTQYF
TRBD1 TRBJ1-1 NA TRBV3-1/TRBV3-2 TGTGCCAGCAGCCCCTACGGGGACAGGGGTGACACTGAAGCTTTCTTT CASSPYGDRGDTEAFF
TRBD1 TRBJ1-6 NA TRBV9 TGTGCCAGCAGGGGGGACAGGACCAATTCACCCCTCCACTTT CASRGDRTNSPLHF
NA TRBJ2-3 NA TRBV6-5 TGTGCCAGCAGGAACGGGGGCACAGATACGCAGTATTTT CASRNGGTDTQYF
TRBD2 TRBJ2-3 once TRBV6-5 TGTGCCAGCAGTTATCGGACCGGGGGGACAGATACGCAGTATTTT CASSYRTGGTDTQYF
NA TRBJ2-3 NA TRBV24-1 TGTGCCACCAGTGATTTTGGCAGATACACAGATACGCAGTATTTT CATSDFGRYTDTQYF
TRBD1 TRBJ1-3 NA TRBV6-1 TGTGCCAGCAGTGAACACAGGGGAACTGGAAACACCATATATTTT CASSEHRGTGNTIYF
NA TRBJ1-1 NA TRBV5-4 TGTGCCAGCAGCCAATGGAACACTGAAGCTTTCTTT CASSQWNTEAFF
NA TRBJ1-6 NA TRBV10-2 TGCGCCAGCCGGAGGCAGGACGACTCACCCCTCCACTTT CASRRQDDSPLHF
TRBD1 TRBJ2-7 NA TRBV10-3 TGTGCCATCAGTGATAGGAGAGGAGGACAGGGGCGTTACTCCTACGAGCAGTACTTC CAISDRRGGQGRYSYEQYF
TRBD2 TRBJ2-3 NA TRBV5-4 TGTGCCAGCAGCCCTAGCGGGAGGGCGGGCACAGATACGCAGTATTTT CASSPSGRAGTDTQYF